This T cell receptor beta chain was observed in a study of shared clonotypes between healthy human individuals. CDR3 size: 13 residues. CDR1 and CDR2 from the germline V gene are MNHNS and SASEGT. The ends were cut back, 8 bases at V and 2 bases at J, with 12 bases in the middle. Sequencing used immunoSEQ multiplex PCR; TCRdb keeps in-frame clones, though not all of them. The repertoire includes millions of clones, 90% to 95% of them detected once, and 0.14% sits in the top ten. This chain connects TRBV6-1 to TRBJ1-1, with D uncertain. The material sequenced was naive CD4+ T cells sorted from blood. The sample's subset: CD45RA+ positively selected. This TCR derives from a man aged 18-30 years in good health. This CDR3 is CASVGPVNTEAFF. The CDR3, as DNA: TGTGCCAGCGTGGGCCCAGTTAACACTGAAGCTTTCTTT.